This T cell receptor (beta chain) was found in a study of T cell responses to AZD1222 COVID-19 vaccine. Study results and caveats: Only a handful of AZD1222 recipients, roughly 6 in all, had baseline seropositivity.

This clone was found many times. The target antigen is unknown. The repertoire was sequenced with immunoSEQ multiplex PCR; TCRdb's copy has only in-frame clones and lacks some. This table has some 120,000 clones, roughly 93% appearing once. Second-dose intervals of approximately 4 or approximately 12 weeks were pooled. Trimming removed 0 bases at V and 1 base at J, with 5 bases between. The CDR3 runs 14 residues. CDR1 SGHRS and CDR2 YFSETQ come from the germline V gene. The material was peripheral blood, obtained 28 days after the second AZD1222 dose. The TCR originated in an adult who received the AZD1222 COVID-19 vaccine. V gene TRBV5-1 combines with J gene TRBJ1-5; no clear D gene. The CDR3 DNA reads TGCGCCAGCAGCTTGGCAGGAAGCAATCAGCCCCAGCATTTT. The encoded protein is CASSLAGSNQPQHF.